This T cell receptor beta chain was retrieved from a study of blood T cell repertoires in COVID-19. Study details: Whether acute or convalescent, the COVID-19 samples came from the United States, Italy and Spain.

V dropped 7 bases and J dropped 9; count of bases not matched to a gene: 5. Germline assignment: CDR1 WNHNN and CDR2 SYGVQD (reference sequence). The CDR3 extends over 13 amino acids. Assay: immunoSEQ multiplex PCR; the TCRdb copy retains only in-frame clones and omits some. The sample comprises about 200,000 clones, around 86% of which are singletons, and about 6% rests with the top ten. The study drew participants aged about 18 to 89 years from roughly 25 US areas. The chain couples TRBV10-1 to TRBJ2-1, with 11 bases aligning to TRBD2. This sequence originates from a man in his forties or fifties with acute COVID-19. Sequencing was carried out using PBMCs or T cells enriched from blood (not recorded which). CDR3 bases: TGCGCCAGCACTAGCGGGAGGCAGGGTGAGCAGTTCTTC. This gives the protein CASTSGRQGEQFF.